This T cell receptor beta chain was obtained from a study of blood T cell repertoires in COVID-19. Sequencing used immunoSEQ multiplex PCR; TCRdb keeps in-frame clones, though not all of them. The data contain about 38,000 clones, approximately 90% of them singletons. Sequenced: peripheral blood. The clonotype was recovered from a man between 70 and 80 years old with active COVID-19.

This chain's CDR3 is CASSPMSGTYYNEQFF. The CDR3 coding sequence is TGTGCCAGCAGCCCTATGAGCGGGACCTACTACAATGAGCAGTTCTTC. The rearrangement links TRBV11-1 to TRBJ2-1; 7 nucleotides align to TRBD2. J lost 3 bases, V lost 5 bases, and 10 bases had no gene match. CDR3 size: 16 residues. Germline loops: CDR1 SGHAT, CDR2 FQDESV (reference sequence). The full variable domain, rest sourced from reference TRBV11-1 and TRBJ2-1, is EAEVAQSPRYKITEKSQAVAFWCDPISGHATLYWYRQILGQGPELLVQFQDESVVDDSQLPKDRFSAERLKGVDSTLKIQPAELGDSAMYLCASSPMSGTYYNEQFFGPGTRLTVL.